This T cell receptor beta chain stems from a study of T cell responses to AZD1222 COVID-19 vaccine. General study points: Once two AZD1222 doses were given, Spike-specific TCR breadth and depth went up. White British people made up most donors, females outnumbered males, and clonal diversity was possibly underestimated.

Assay used: immunoSEQ multiplex PCR; TCRdb lists only in-frame clones, some missing. The sample shows fewer than 200,000 clones, 92% of them seen only once. As for this clone: Its antigen is still unknown.

Trimming removed 0 bases at V and 2 bases at J, with 0 bases between. The CDR3 totals 12 residues. Germline CDR1 LGHDT, CDR2 YNNKEL (reference sequence). The V and J genes are TRBV3-1 (or the pseudogene TRBV3-2) and TRBJ2-3, with unresolved D. The sequencing used peripheral blood, collected on day 0 of MenACWY control vaccination. This TCR was sampled from an adult in good health. CDR3 in DNA: TGTGCCAGCAGCCAAGACACAGATACGCAGTATTTT. Amino acids: CASSQDTDTQYF.